This T cell receptor (beta chain) was retrieved from a study of blood T cell repertoires in COVID-19 (dated by TCRdb to 2018 to 2020). Describing the broader study: The collaborator samples originated in the United States, Italy and Spain and spanned the acute and convalescent phases of COVID-19. A freely available public database, intended as a resource for researchers studying the immune response to SARS-CoV-2, is where the repertoires were released. The prospective study material was composed of cDNA or gDNA derived from T cells, B-cell-depleted T cells, or PBMCs. Nearly every sample came with metadata listing a de-identified subject ID, COVID-19 status, age in years and sex. Subjects who had been exposed to COVID-19, were actively infected with it, or had recovered from it provided the deeply sampled blood TCRbeta repertoires that made up the dataset. Samples came from the ongoing ImmuneRACE study (first 160 participants) plus 1,254 subjects from 6 global collaborators. HLA class I and class II types, where available, came from metadata supplied by the sample provider rather than from assay-based typing.

Study-wide conclusions, independent of this receptor: How much clinical and demographic metadata was included differed by source and by participant, and the metadata was provided uncurated.

As regards this clone: The antigen this receptor binds is unknown. No base quality information exists; no much larger clone differs at one position.

The immunoSEQ Assay, a bias-controlled multiplex PCR, was used to amplify TCRbeta CDR3 regions from genomic DNA. The original methods were these. Within the assay, amplification of reference gene primers was used to estimate how many nucleated cells each sample contained. To quantify the absolute abundance of each unique TCRbeta CDR3 rearrangement, sequence reads were collapsed and filtered. For each sample, productive Simpson clonality was calculated by taking the square root of Simpson's diversity index across productive rearrangements. TCRdb carries this immuneACCESS record with in-frame sequences only. Its versions omit some clonotypes, under half of them owing to an unresolved V gene in the studies checked, with the rest unexplained. V, J and clone size are taken as reported in that table, and D and trimming were inferred from the DNA itself. The sample has 300,000 or so clones on record, 80% to 90% of them singletons. The ten top clones hold roughly 4% of the sample.

Its CDR3 holds 15 amino acids, cysteine through phenylalanine. Only the CDR3 part of the read is kept: 45 bases, read in frame from the first base. The V end loses 4 bases and the J end loses 6 bases, and a stretch of 20 bases separates them. Per the germline V gene, SGHRS is the CDR1 and YFSETQ is the CDR2. Enrolling through a virtual design, the prospective study's participants ranged in age from roughly 18 to 89 years and lived across 24 United States geographic areas. Cohort assignment in the prospective study relied on participant-reported clinical history from a screening survey and a study questionnaire. In the prospective study, mobile phlebotomists collected whole blood, serum and a nasopharyngeal or oropharyngeal swab from each participant. Over an approximately 2-month period, participants in the prospective study had the option of providing additional blood draws and questionnaires. Prospective study blood samples were shipped either frozen or at room temperature before DNA extraction.

The sequencing sample was made of PBMCs or T cells enriched from blood (not recorded which). This clonotype was sampled from a woman aged 40 to 50 with acute COVID-19. The chain is made from TRBV5-1 and TRBJ2-7; the D gene is possibly TRBD1, with 6 bases matching. The DNA sequence is given as TGCGCCAGCAGCCCCGCGGACAGTTACCCTTCCGAGCAGTACTTC. Its coded protein is CASSPADSYPSEQYF.